The following is a TCR beta chain sequence with its context. These data are taken from a study of blood T cell repertoires in COVID-19. The data were produced by immunoSEQ multiplex PCR, yet TCRdb's version contains in-frame clones alone and is incomplete. The data show roughly 250,000 clones, 82% seen once. V was cut by 1 base and J by 5 bases, with 11 bases left in between. The CDR3 length is 14 residues. Germline CDR1 reads SGHTA; CDR2 reads FQGNSA. Sequenced sample: peripheral blood. This TCR was sampled from an elderly woman with active or convalescent COVID-19. V gene TRBV7-2 combines with J gene TRBJ2-5; D unclear. CDR3: CASSLVLVPETQYF. The CDR3 bases are TGTGCCAGCAGCTTAGTCCTAGTTCCTGAGACCCAGTACTTC.